Described below is a single T cell receptor (beta chain) sequence and its context. TCRdb's table, derived via immunoSEQ multiplex PCR, lists solely in-frame clones and lacks some. The sample yields over 50,000 clones, about 89% seen once. This record comes from a study of technical replicates of blood from a few donors. This clonotype was obtained from a human donor in good health. Some clones in this sample may be carry-over from other donors' samples. Sequenced material: PBMCs.

CDR3 protein: CAQPITACSYNEQFF. The CDR3 DNA reads TGTGCCCAACCCATAACAGCTTGCTCCTACAATGAGCAGTTCTTC. The gene calls are TRBV30 and TRBJ2-1; D unclear. The CDR3 has 15 residues. Trimming took off 8 bases at V and 0 bases at J, with 17 bases between the two ends. CDR1 GTSNPN and CDR2 SVGIG come from the germline V gene (reference sequence).